This entry is about one TCR beta chain. Its antigen is unknown. The input lacks base qualities; no much larger clone sits a single base away. The data belong to a study of CD8 T cells in Susac syndrome (dated by TCRdb to the late 2010s). In terms of the full investigation: The study used repertoire sequencing to test whether antigen drove CD8+ T cell activation and differentiation in Susac syndrome. Clonality of the CD8+ T cell repertoire was compared between more than 9 healthy donors, about 14 Susac syndrome patients and 15 multiple sclerosis patients. Here is what the overall study found, with its caveats: The study acknowledged that relatively few individuals were included in the TCR sequencing and HLA analysis.

RNA was extracted using the RNeasy kit, and roughly 0.5 to 1 ug of the RNA was reverse transcribed with random hexamers. TCR beta CDR3 regions were amplified with the immunoSEQ multiplex PCR assay covering 54 Vbeta and 13 Jbeta segments. Bias from PCR amplification was corrected by using a synthetic template baseline for primer optimization and for computational correction. On the study's bioinformatics: Reads were annotated to V, D and J genes per IMGT and analyzed with immunoSEQ Analyzer, keeping only productive sequences. Clonality was calculated as one minus the Shannon entropy normalized by log2 of the number of productive unique sequences. For each patient and control, public and private clones were evaluated among the 100 most prevalent clones. Clones were defined as Susac-specific when absent from the healthy and MS cohorts, from approximately 1,100 published viral clones and from other ImmuneACCESS disease sequences. TCRdb reworked the public reads: Q25 trimming with fastp, MiXCR clone assembly, productive beta chains retained. CDR3 protein sequences are deduplicated, and each keeps its most common genes and DNA. These V and J calls derive from TCRdb rather than the authors' analysis. Within this sample are about 280,000 distinct CDR3 sequences, with roughly 81% of them counted one time only. In total, the top ten clones hold approximately 0.12% of the sample.

Peripheral blood CD8+ and CD4+ T cells from healthy donors, Susac syndrome patients and multiple sclerosis patients were profiled by high-throughput TCR beta sequencing. The multiple sclerosis controls were treatment-naive patients who had stable or active relapsing-remitting disease and met the revised McDonald criteria. Bulk CD8+ and CD4+ T cells were purified magnetically by negative isolation, whereas CD8+ TEMRA cells were enriched by FACS. Blood was collected in EDTA tubes and processed within 24 hours, with PBMCs isolated through density gradient centrifugation. PBMCs intended for TCR sequencing were cryopreserved in liquid nitrogen and were subsequently thawed in a 37 degrees C water bath. A purity of at least 90% was achieved for sorted or isolated CD4+, CD8+ and CD8+ TEMRA cells. This clonotype was sampled from a human donor with multiple sclerosis. The sequenced sample was CD8+ T cells from PBMCs.

The DNA sequence follows: TGTGCCAGCAGCCCGGGCTACAGAGCGGCAGATACGCAGTATTTT. Its coded protein is CASSPGYRAADTQYF. The chain couples TRBV5-6 to TRBJ2-3, with TRBD2 tentatively as D gene (5 bases match). The germline ends are 16 bases apart after V is trimmed by 4 bases and J by 4 bases. Reading the germline V gene gives CDR1 SGHDT and CDR2 YYEEEE. Including the terminal cysteine and phenylalanine, the CDR3 comprises 15 residues. CDR3 DNA only is kept here, 45 bases in frame from base 1.